This TCR beta chain was found in a study of blood T cells in healthy people across ages. Regarding the study as a whole: Since the PBMCs were unsorted, naive and antigen-experienced cells could not be conclusively compared. A roughly linear age-dependent decrease characterized TCR beta diversity per million T cells. Both higher diversity and more naive CD4+ cells marked long-lived donors when set against aged donors.

This clonotype was detected many times. Its antigen is unidentified. The use of a sample-barcoded 5' primer and a J-beta primer mix characterized a second PCR of about 6 to 12 cycles. TCRdb itself ran the 5' RACE reads through MiXCR, one entry per CDR3 protein. The sample lists roughly 700,000 distinct CDR3 sequences, 32% seen once, with roughly 15% in the top ten. Germline CDR1 is SGHTS and CDR2 is YDEGEE. V lost 3 bases to trimming and J lost 7 bases, with 17 bases between them. This CDR3 region has 15 residues. The receptor was isolated from an elderly woman in good health. Sequenced material: blood. The chain has TRBV5-8 and TRBJ2-1; TRBD2 is a possible D gene (7 bases). The CDR3 protein is CASSYADGGRNEQFF. The CDR3 DNA follows: TGTGCCAGCAGCTACGCGGACGGGGGGCGTAATGAGCAGTTCTTC. Looking up the rest from reference TRBV5-8 and TRBJ2-1 gives the full variable domain: EAGVTQSPTHLIKTRGQQATLRCSPISGHTSVYWYQQALGLGLQFLLWYDEGEERNRGNFPPRFSGRQFPNYSSELNVNALELEDSALYLCASSYADGGRNEQFFGPGTRLTVL.